This T cell receptor beta chain came from a study of PD-1 blockade in classical Hodgkin lymphoma. Overall study findings and caveats: Healthy donors reportedly exceeded newly diagnosed patients in baseline TCR diversity. By cycle point C4D1, TCR diversity had risen significantly in CD4+ cells (but not CD8+ cells).

By sample fraction, this clone is medium-sized. What it binds is unknown. This sample includes further DNA sequences coding for the same CDR3. TCRdb keeps only in-frame clones here, not all; method: immunoSEQ multiplex PCR. This repertoire shows over 25,000 clones, approximately 72% found once; its top ten account for under 45%. The CDR3 length is 16 residues. In germline, CDR1 is SGHTS, CDR2 YDEGEE. V lost 1 base to trimming and J lost 2 bases, with 16 bases between them. Brentuximab vedotin exposure varied, and every patient relapsed after autologous stem cell transplantation. Here the sequenced sample was peripheral blood mononuclear cells (PBMCs), taken before the second cycle of nivolumab. The V call is TRBV5-8, the J call TRBJ2-7; D might be TRBD1 (6 bases). The clonotype comes from a human donor with classical Hodgkin lymphoma. The CDR3 region has the DNA TGTGCCAGCAGCTTGCAATCTATCGGACAGCCCTACGAGCAGTACTTC. Residues: CASSLQSIGQPYEQYF.